This T cell receptor (beta chain) was profiled in a study of blood T cell repertoires in COVID-19. Germline-derived CDR1 and CDR2 are MNHNY and SVGAGI (reference sequence). Trimming removed 6 bases from V and 5 bases from J; junction bases left unmatched: 9. This CDR3 contains 15 residues. In the original analysis: Nucleated cell counts were estimated from reference gene primer amplification. TCRdb keeps only in-frame clones here, not all; method: immunoSEQ multiplex PCR. The D gene and trimming were derived from the DNA, and the V and J assignments and clone size from that table. The sample carries 150,000 to 200,000 clones, about 80% recorded once.

The chain uses TRBV6-6 and TRBJ2-3, with 9 bases identical to TRBD2. The sample comprised peripheral blood. The sequence was obtained from a woman of 80 years or more with acute or convalescent COVID-19. The CDR3 loop reads CASSASRGGQDTQYF. The CDR3 DNA reads TGTGCCAGCAGCGCCTCGCGGGGGGGACAAGATACGCAGTATTTT.